A selection of T cell receptor beta chains follows, all from one sample in a study of cytomegalovirus exposure and HLA in healthy donors. Measured with immunoSEQ multiplex PCR; TCRdb has only the in-frame clones, and not every one. The data contain 100,000 or so clones, more than 65% of them singletons. Sequenced input: PBMCs. These receptors were obtained from a woman under 30 in good health and CMV-seronegative. The CDR3 runs from the conserved cysteine through the conserved F or W. The D gene is left open where the match is weak. Size tells how often a clone was seen (once, few, many) or the class of an expanded clone, and some rows leave it out.

TRBJ1-1 | NA | TRBV2 | NA | CASSEAIRNTEAFF | TGTGCCAGCAGTGAAGCGATTAGGAACACTGAAGCTTTCTTT
TRBJ2-1 | NA | TRBV28 | NA | CASSLRRGEQFF | TGTGCCAGCAGTTTAAGGAGAGGTGAGCAGTTCTTC
TRBJ2-3 | once | TRBV5-1 | TRBD2 | CASSPGGVSTDTQYF | TGCGCCAGCAGCCCCGGGGGGGTGAGCACAGATACGCAGTATTTT
TRBJ1-3 | NA | TRBV7-2 | NA | CASSPLGNTIYF | TGTGCCAGCAGCCCCCTAGGAAACACCATATATTTT
TRBJ2-6 | NA | TRBV10-1 | TRBD2 | CASSWPGGCAGANVLTF | TGCGCCAGCAGTTGGCCGGGGGGTTGCGCTGGGGCCAACGTCCTGACTTTC
TRBJ2-5 | NA | TRBV6-5 | NA | CASSYFRDSQTQYF | TGTGCCAGCAGTTACTTTAGGGACTCACAGACCCAGTACTTC
TRBJ2-1 | NA | TRBV5-1 | TRBD1 | CASRRTGGVNNEQFF | TGCGCCAGCCGACGAACAGGGGGCGTTAACAATGAGCAGTTCTTC
TRBJ2-1 | once | TRBV6-1 | TRBD2 | CASSERSRGLNNEQFF | TGTGCCAGCAGTGAGCGGTCGCGGGGACTAAACAATGAGCAGTTCTTC
TRBJ2-7 | NA | TRBV27 | NA | CASSQDRHSSYEQYF | TGTGCCAGCAGTCAGGACAGACATAGCTCCTACGAGCAGTACTTC
TRBJ1-6 | NA | TRBV10-3 | NA | CAISDIAGDIRNSPLHF | TGTGCCATCAGTGATATCGCCGGGGATATACGTAATTCACCCCTCCACTTT
TRBJ2-7 | NA | TRBV15 | NA | CATSRVQGTGEQYF | TGTGCCACCAGCAGAGTTCAGGGTACGGGCGAGCAGTACTTC
TRBJ2-1 | NA | TRBV13 | TRBD2 | CASSLGTSSEQFF | TGTGCCAGCAGCTTAGGGACTAGCAGTGAGCAGTTCTTC
TRBJ2-3 | once | TRBV6-6 | NA | CASSPTGQRTDTQYF | TGTGCCAGCAGTCCAACGGGACAACGCACAGATACGCAGTATTTT
TRBJ2-7 | NA | TRBV2 | TRBD2 | CASSRTSGNSYEQYF | TGTGCCAGCAGTAGGACTAGCGGGAACTCCTACGAGCAGTACTTC
TRBJ2-5 | NA | TRBV15 | NA | CATSRVGSEYQETQYF | TGTGCCACCAGCAGAGTAGGATCGGAGTACCAAGAGACCCAGTACTTC
TRBJ2-1 | NA | TRBV7-9 | TRBD2 | CASSFTGEGVHEQFF | TGTGCCAGCAGCTTCACCGGGGAGGGAGTCCATGAGCAGTTCTTC
TRBJ2-1 | NA | TRBV7-2 | TRBD2 | CASGKSGTGHNEQFF | TGTGCCAGCGGCAAAAGCGGGACCGGCCACAATGAGCAGTTCTTC
TRBJ2-7 | NA | TRBV4-1 | TRBD2 | CASSQRPGLAGGPVSYEQYF | TGCGCCAGCAGCCAGCGTCCGGGACTAGCGGGGGGGCCGGTAAGCTACGAGCAGTACTTC
TRBJ1-2 | NA | TRBV7-2 | TRBD1 | CASSLDSIIQTGGNGYTF | TGTGCCAGCAGCTTAGATAGTATTATACAGACAGGGGGCAACGGCTACACCTTC
TRBJ1-3 | NA | TRBV7-9 | TRBD1 | CSSSFRTGESSGNTIYF | TGTTCCAGCAGCTTCAGGACAGGGGAAAGCTCTGGAAACACCATATATTTT
TRBJ2-3 | once | TRBV11-2 | NA | CASSLVRVGTDTQYF | TGTGCCAGCAGCTTAGTTCGGGTAGGCACAGATACGCAGTATTTT
TRBJ1-1 | NA | TRBV4-1 | TRBD1 | CASSQVRDRGQGTEAFF | TGCGCCAGCAGCCAAGTCCGGGACAGGGGTCAGGGCACTGAAGCTTTCTTT
TRBJ2-7 | NA | TRBV5-6 | NA | CASSPPGGPYEQYF | TGTGCCAGCAGCCCTCCCGGGGGGCCCTACGAGCAGTACTTC
TRBJ1-3 | NA | TRBV10-3 | TRBD1 | CAISEVQGSDVNTIYF | TGTGCCATCAGTGAGGTACAGGGGTCAGACGTAAACACCATATATTTT
TRBJ2-3 | few | TRBV6-4 | NA | CASSLSSENTDTQYF | TGTGCCAGCAGTCTGTCCTCTGAGAACACAGATACGCAGTATTTT
TRBJ1-2 | NA | TRBV28 | NA | CASSSDHAAGGGGYTF | TGTGCCAGCAGTTCGGATCACGCGGCCGGCGGCGGTGGCTACACCTTC
TRBJ2-7 | NA | TRBV11-1 | TRBD1 | CASSMSGQGTYEQYF | TGTGCCAGCAGTATGTCGGGACAGGGTACCTACGAGCAGTACTTC
TRBJ2-3 | once | TRBV5-1 | TRBD1 | CASRSQGAADTQYF | TGCGCCAGCAGGTCACAGGGGGCAGCAGATACGCAGTATTTT
TRBJ1-1 | few | TRBV4-3 | NA | CASSQSLGGNTEAFF | TGCGCCAGCAGCCAAAGCCTAGGCGGGAACACTGAAGCTTTCTTT
TRBJ2-5 | NA | TRBV4-1 | TRBD1 | CASSQDYRTGGVRETQYF | TGCGCCAGCAGCCAAGATTATCGGACAGGGGGCGTCCGGGAGACCCAGTACTTC
TRBJ1-1 | NA | TRBV7-9 | NA | CASSPGWAGNTEAFF | TGTGCCAGCAGCCCAGGTTGGGCTGGGAACACTGAAGCTTTCTTT
TRBJ1-4 | few | TRBV5-6 | TRBD1 | CASSLGTVIEGEKLFF | TGTGCCAGCAGCTTAGGGACAGTAATTGAAGGTGAAAAACTGTTTTTT
TRBJ1-5 | NA | TRBV15 | NA | CATSRDRNQPQHF | TGTGCCACCAGCAGAGATCGGAATCAGCCCCAGCATTTT
TRBJ1-1 | once | TRBV4-3 | NA | CASSPKTRNTEAFF | TGCGCCAGCAGCCCAAAGACTCGGAACACTGAAGCTTTCTTT
TRBJ1-1 | NA | TRBV13 | TRBD1 | CASRWGQANTEAFF | TGTGCCAGCAGATGGGGACAGGCGAACACTGAAGCTTTCTTT
TRBJ1-6 | NA | TRBV4-3 | NA | CASSQTWVGGEGSPLHF | TGCGCCAGCAGCCAAACTTGGGTGGGAGGGGAGGGTTCACCCCTCCACTTT
TRBJ2-5 | NA | TRBV2 | NA | CASSEALGGIQETQYF | TGTGCCAGCAGTGAAGCGCTGGGGGGAATCCAAGAGACCCAGTACTTC
TRBJ2-1 | NA | TRBV11-3 | TRBD1 | CASSPGQGRPNEQFF | TGTGCCAGCAGCCCCGGACAGGGGCGTCCCAATGAGCAGTTCTTC
TRBJ2-7 | NA | TRBV28 | NA | CASRSRGSLTYEQYF | TGTGCCAGCAGGTCTAGGGGGAGCCTCACCTACGAGCAGTACTTC
TRBJ1-1 | NA | TRBV4-1 | TRBD1 | CASSRTGGAENMNTEAFF | TGCGCCAGCAGCCGTACAGGGGGCGCTGAAAATATGAACACTGAAGCTTTCTTT
TRBJ2-3 | few | TRBV30 | NA | CAWSKRERDTQYF | TGTGCCTGGAGTAAACGGGAGCGGGATACGCAGTATTTT
TRBJ1-1 | NA | TRBV6-5 | NA | CASSSQGYTEAFF | TGTGCCAGCAGTTCACAGGGCTACACTGAAGCTTTCTTT
TRBJ1-4 | once | TRBV7-2 | TRBD1 | CASSLDRGAEKLFF | TGTGCCAGCAGCTTAGACAGGGGGGCTGAAAAACTGTTTTTT
TRBJ1-1 | few | TRBV5-4 | NA | CASSLAGRRGTEAFF | TGTGCCAGCAGCTTGGCCGGGAGGCGGGGCACTGAAGCTTTCTTT
TRBJ2-3 | NA | TRBV18 | TRBD1 | CASSLDRGRRGLQQTDTQYF | TGTGCCAGCTCACTGGACAGGGGGCGCAGGGGACTACAACAAACAGATACGCAGTATTTT
TRBJ1-4 | NA | TRBV4-1 | NA | CASSDTGVINEKLFF | TGCGCCAGCAGCGACACGGGGGTCATTAATGAAAAACTGTTTTTT
TRBJ2-2 | NA | TRBV7-3 | TRBD1 | CASRPTGRYTGELFF | TGTGCCAGCAGACCGACAGGGCGGTACACCGGGGAGCTGTTTTTT
TRBJ2-7 | NA | TRBV27 | TRBD2 | CASSLYSGRLYEQYF | TGTGCCAGCAGTCTCTATAGCGGGAGATTGTACGAGCAGTACTTC
TRBJ2-7 | NA | TRBV9 | TRBD2 | CASSVGLAASYEQYF | TGTGCCAGCAGCGTCGGACTAGCGGCCTCCTACGAGCAGTACTTC
TRBJ2-1 | NA | TRBV7-9 | NA | CASSYLASGEQFF | TGTGCCAGCAGCTACTTAGCGTCCGGTGAGCAGTTCTTC
TRBJ1-6 | NA | TRBV19 | TRBD1 | CASSLTGVSPLHF | TGTGCCAGTAGTTTAACAGGGGTTTCACCCCTCCACTTT
TRBJ1-5 | NA | TRBV7-2 | NA | CASSLDKPGQPQHF | TGTGCCAGCAGCTTGGACAAGCCGGGTCAGCCCCAGCATTTT
TRBJ1-6 | NA | TRBV6-4 | TRBD1 | CASSEEAGGSYNSPLHF | TGTGCCAGCAGCGAGGAAGCAGGGGGCTCCTATAATTCACCCCTCCACTTT
TRBJ2-1 | NA | TRBV9 | TRBD1 | CASSVGQGLYNEQFF | TGTGCCAGCAGCGTAGGACAGGGCCTTTACAATGAGCAGTTCTTC